Listed below are T cell receptor beta chains from one sample, sequenced in a study of circulating tumor DNA in untreated peripheral T-cell lymphoma. TCRdb's copy holds only in-frame clones and misses some; the assay was immunoSEQ multiplex PCR. The table records thousands of clones, around 66% of them present only once. Sequencing input: tumor tissue. These receptors originate from a human donor with peripheral T-cell lymphoma. Each CDR3 is given without its conserved first and last residue. A D gene is named only where the DNA matches it firmly.

d_call cdr3_length j_call v_call cdr3_aa
. 13 TRBJ2-6 TRBV2 ASGPDSSGANVLT
. 11 TRBJ2-3 TRBV10-3 ATRTESTDTQY
. 13 TRBJ1-1 TRBV6-8 ASRRGTGLNTEAF
TRBD1 14 TRBJ2-2 TRBV7-6 ASSFSGTGGFGELF
TRBD2 12 TRBJ2-2 TRBV5-1 ASSGTSGGGELF
. 11 TRBJ2-3 TRBV10-3 AISESKEDTQY
TRBD1 11 TRBJ1-1 TRBV4-1 ASSQTGNSEAF
TRBD1 12 TRBJ1-1 TRBV6-8 AIRGQLLNTEAF
. 14 TRBJ2-3 TRBV25-1 ASSQPGRTFTDTQY
. 14 TRBJ2-2 TRBV18 ASSPFRGSDTGELF
. 13 TRBJ2-5 TRBV11-3 ASSLVSSAQETQY
TRBD2 15 TRBJ2-3 TRBV11-3 ASSFLRSGRFTDTQY
. 12 TRBJ1-1 TRBV29-1 SVGDGGLDTEAF
TRBD1 12 TRBJ2-7 TRBV19 ASSRTGNSYEQY
TRBD2 10 TRBJ2-1 TRBV30 AWKAGGREQF
TRBD2 14 TRBJ2-5 TRBV12-5 ASGLGTSGSKETQY
TRBD1 13 TRBJ2-7 TRBV9 ASSASRTGGVEQY
TRBD2 12 TRBJ2-3 TRBV19 ASKSSGTADTQY
. 13 TRBJ2-3 TRBV11-3 ASSLGQSSTDTQY
. 13 TRBJ2-6 TRBV29-1 SVEGFRAGANVLT
. 13 TRBJ2-3 TRBV7-5 ASSLTSGSSDTQY
. 13 TRBJ2-1 TRBV14 ASSQRDRGYNEQF
. 9 TRBJ2-7 TRBV6-4 ASSGAYEQY
. 11 TRBJ2-1 TRBV19 ASSSRGHNEQF
. 10 TRBJ2-7 TRBV6-8 ASRASSHEQY
. 12 TRBJ2-5 TRBV6-8 ASSYSRDQETQY
TRBD2 14 TRBJ2-1 TRBV11-3 ASSQSSGTIYNEQF
. 10 TRBJ1-1 TRBV29-1 SVYEGGTEAF
. 15 TRBJ1-2 TRBV18 ASSPSPGHQGGYGYT
TRBD1 11 TRBJ1-1 TRBV9 ASSTGQDTEAF
TRBD2 14 TRBJ2-7 TRBV10-2 ASSESPAGVWDEQY
TRBD1 12 TRBJ1-5 TRBV19 ASRGQGVGQPQH
. 13 TRBJ2-7 TRBV27 ASSLRETSSYEQY
. 10 TRBJ2-2 TRBV9 ASSLQQGELF
. 10 TRBJ2-1 TRBV10-2 ASRTDYNEQF
. 11 TRBJ2-3 TRBV29-1 SVDRDSTDTQY
. 10 TRBJ2-3 TRBV19 ASGPTGDTQY
TRBD1 12 TRBJ2-1 TRBV19 ASSLDRGVNEQF
TRBD1 14 TRBJ1-2 TRBV11-3 ASSPRSLQGFYGYT
TRBD1 12 TRBJ2-7 TRBV28 ASSPDRELNEQY
. 16 TRBJ2-4 TRBV15 ATSRDLGRAITKNIQY
. 12 TRBJ2-1 TRBV2 ASSLGPNYNEQF
. 15 TRBJ1-1 TRBV9 ASSVGSGSFGKTEAF
. 13 TRBJ2-7 TRBV1 ASATVNRASYEQY